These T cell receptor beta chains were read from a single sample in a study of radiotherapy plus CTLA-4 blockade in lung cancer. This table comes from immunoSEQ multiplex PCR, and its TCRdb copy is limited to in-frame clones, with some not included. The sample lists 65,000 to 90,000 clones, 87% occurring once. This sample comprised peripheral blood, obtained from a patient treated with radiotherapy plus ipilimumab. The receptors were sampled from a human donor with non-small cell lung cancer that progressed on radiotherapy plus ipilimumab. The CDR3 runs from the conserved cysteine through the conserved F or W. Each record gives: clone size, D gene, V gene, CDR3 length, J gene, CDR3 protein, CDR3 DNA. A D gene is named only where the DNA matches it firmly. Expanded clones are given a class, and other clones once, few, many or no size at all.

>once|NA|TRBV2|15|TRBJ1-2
CASSQPIGTFYGYTF
TGTGCCAGCAGTCAACCGATCGGGACCTTTTATGGCTACACCTTC
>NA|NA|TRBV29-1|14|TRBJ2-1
CSVERRTMGFEQFF
TGCAGCGTTGAGCGGAGGACTATGGGTTTTGAGCAGTTCTTC
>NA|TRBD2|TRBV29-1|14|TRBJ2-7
CSVETSGRAYEQYF
TGCAGCGTTGAAACTAGCGGGAGGGCCTACGAGCAGTACTTC
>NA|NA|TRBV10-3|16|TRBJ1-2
CAISESGTYHNYGYTF
TGTGCCATCAGTGAATCCGGGACATACCATAACTATGGCTACACCTTC
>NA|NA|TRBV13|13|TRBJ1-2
CASSPEGYYGYTF
TGTGCCAGCAGCCCGGAGGGCTACTATGGCTACACCTTC
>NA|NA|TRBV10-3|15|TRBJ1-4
CAISESRGPQGKLFF
TGTGCCATCAGTGAGTCGAGGGGTCCCCAGGGAAAACTGTTTTTT
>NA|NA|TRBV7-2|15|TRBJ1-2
CASRPSGALNYGYTF
TGTGCCAGCAGGCCGTCTGGGGCGCTTAACTATGGCTACACCTTC
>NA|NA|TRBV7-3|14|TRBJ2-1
CASSLNGIYNEQFF
TGTGCCAGCAGCTTAAATGGAATCTACAATGAGCAGTTCTTC
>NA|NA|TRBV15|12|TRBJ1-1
CATSRSNTEAFF
TGTGCCACCAGCAGATCGAACACTGAAGCTTTCTTT
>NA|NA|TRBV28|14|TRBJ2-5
CASSPLANQETQYF
TGTGCCAGCAGTCCCCTAGCGAACCAAGAGACCCAGTACTTC
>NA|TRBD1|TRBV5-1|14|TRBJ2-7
CASSGGQGANEQYF
TGCGCCAGCAGCGGCGGGCAGGGGGCAAACGAGCAGTACTTC
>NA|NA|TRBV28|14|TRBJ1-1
CASSLPVHGAEAFF
TGTGCCAGCAGTCTTCCGGTACACGGCGCTGAAGCTTTCTTT
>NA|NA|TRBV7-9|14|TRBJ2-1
CASSLGDVGNEQFF
TGTGCCAGCAGCTTAGGGGACGTCGGGAATGAGCAGTTCTTC
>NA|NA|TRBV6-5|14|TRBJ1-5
CASSETQGHQPQHF
TGTGCCAGCAGTGAGACTCAGGGGCATCAGCCCCAGCATTTT
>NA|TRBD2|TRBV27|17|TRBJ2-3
CASSTQLAGFIRDTQYF
TGTGCCAGCAGTACCCAACTAGCGGGATTTATAAGAGATACGCAGTATTTT
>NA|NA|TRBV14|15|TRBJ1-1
CASSQDQGLNTEAFF
TGTGCCAGCAGCCAAGATCAGGGGTTGAACACTGAAGCTTTCTTT
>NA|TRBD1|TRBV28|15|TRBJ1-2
CASSRRQGSIYGYTF
TGTGCCAGCAGCCGACGACAGGGTAGTATCTATGGCTACACCTTC
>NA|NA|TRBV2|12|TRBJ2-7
CASSGTPSEQYF
TGTGCCAGCAGTGGGACTCCCAGCGAGCAGTACTTC
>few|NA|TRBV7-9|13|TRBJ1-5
CASSLDMNQPQHF
TGTGCCAGCAGCTTAGATATGAATCAGCCCCAGCATTTT
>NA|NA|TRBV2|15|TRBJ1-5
CASKEEVYSNQPQHF
TGTGCCAGCAAGGAGGAGGTTTATAGCAATCAGCCCCAGCATTTT
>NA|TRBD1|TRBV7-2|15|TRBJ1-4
CASSLGGGLVGKLFF
TGTGCCAGCAGCTTAGGAGGGGGCTTAGTCGGAAAACTGTTTTTT
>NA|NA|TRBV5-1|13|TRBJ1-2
CASSKDPTYGYTF
TGCGCCAGCAGCAAGGACCCGACCTATGGCTACACCTTC
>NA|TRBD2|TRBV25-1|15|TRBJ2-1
CASSVGSGRGNEQFF
TGTGCCAGCAGTGTCGGTAGCGGGAGAGGCAATGAGCAGTTCTTC
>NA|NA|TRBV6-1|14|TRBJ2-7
CASSQAGLSYEQYF
TGTGCCAGCAGTCAGGCGGGACTCTCCTACGAGCAGTACTTC
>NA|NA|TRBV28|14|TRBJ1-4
CASSKQGGIWELFF
TGTGCCAGCTCGAAACAGGGCGGGATTTGGGAACTGTTTTTT
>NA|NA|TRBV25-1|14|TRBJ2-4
CASSDSLAKNIQYF
TGTGCCAGCAGTGATTCCCTAGCCAAAAACATTCAGTACTTC
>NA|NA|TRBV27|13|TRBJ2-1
CASSLRAANEQFF
TGTGCCAGCAGTTTAAGAGCCGCCAATGAGCAGTTCTTC